Below are 2 T cell receptor beta chains sequenced from a single sample in a study of T cells after yellow fever vaccination (dated by TCRdb to the late 2010s). The sample's treatment or condition, from its label and the paper: live attenuated yellow fever vaccine strain. The receptor library was made with 5' RACE. For sequencing, an Illumina HiSeq 2500 was employed. Clones were called with MiXCR by TCRdb after fastp trimmed the public reads at Q25, and only in-frame beta chains were retained. Under each unique CDR3 protein, matching rows form one entry showing the most common genes and DNA. The sample includes 450,000 to 600,000 distinct CDR3 sequences, with roughly a sixth observed a single time. The top ten clonotypes cover around a sixth of the sample. The starting material was PBMCs, obtained 4 to 6 days after the first yellow fever vaccination. The receptors derive from a man younger than 35 who received the YFV17D yellow fever vaccine.

This clonotype came up a few times. The chain uses TRBV20-1 and TRBJ2-3, with no clear D. V dropped 1 base and J dropped 2 bases, with 7 bases sitting between them. This CDR3 comprises 13 residues. Germline V CDR1 and CDR2: DFQATT, SNEGSKA (reference sequence). The CDR3 here is CSARVRNTDTQYF. The CDR3 DNA is TGCAGTGCTAGAGTTCGGAACACAGATACGCAGTATTTT.

This CDR3 reads CASSYQQGYEQYF. The CDR3 DNA reads TGTGCCAGCAGTTACCAACAGGGCTACGAGCAGTACTTC. V and J are TRBV6-2 or TRBV6-3 and TRBJ2-7; maybe TRBD1 (6 bases). Germline V gives CDR1 MNHEY, CDR2 SVGEGT. The germline V and J ends were trimmed by 2 bases and 3 bases, with 8 bases remaining between them. This CDR3 contains 13 residues.